This T cell receptor (beta chain) was identified in a study of blood T cell repertoires in COVID-19. Study-level background: Both acute and convalescent COVID-19 samples were obtained from the United States, Italy and Spain.

Some clones are missing from TCRdb's copy, which holds only in-frame ones; the method was immunoSEQ multiplex PCR. The sample consists of about 300,000 clones, about 85% of them appearing once. Germline V lookup: CDR1 SGHRS, CDR2 YFSETQ. The V and J ends lost 2 bases and 7 bases, in that order; junction bases with no gene match: 17. The CDR3 totals 17 residues. Sequenced sample: peripheral blood. The TCR was taken from a human donor in a cohort sampled during active COVID-19. This sequence joins TRBV5-1 and TRBJ2-7; 8 nucleotides line up with TRBD2. The DNA for the CDR3 is TGCGCCAGCAGCTTTTTGGGACTAGAGGCCCGGGTCGGGGAGCAGTACTTC. Protein: CASSFLGLEARVGEQYF.